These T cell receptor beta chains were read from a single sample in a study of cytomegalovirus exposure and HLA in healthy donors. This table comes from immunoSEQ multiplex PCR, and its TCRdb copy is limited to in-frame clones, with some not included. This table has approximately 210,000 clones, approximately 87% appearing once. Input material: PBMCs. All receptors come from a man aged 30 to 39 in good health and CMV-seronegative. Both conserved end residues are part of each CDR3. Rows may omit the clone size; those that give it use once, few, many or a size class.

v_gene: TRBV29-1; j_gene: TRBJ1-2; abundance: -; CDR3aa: CSVRQGRGYTF
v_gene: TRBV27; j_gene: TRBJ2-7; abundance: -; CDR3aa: CASSRTGPTYEQYF
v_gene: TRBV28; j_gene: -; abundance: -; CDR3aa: CASKGQGPYEQYF
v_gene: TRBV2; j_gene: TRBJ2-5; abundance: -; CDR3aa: CASSDGRGEETQYF
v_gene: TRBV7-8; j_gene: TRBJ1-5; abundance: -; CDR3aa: CASSQRKTGGNQPQHF
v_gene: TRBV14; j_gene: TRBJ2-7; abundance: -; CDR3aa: CASSTQGTPTYEQYF
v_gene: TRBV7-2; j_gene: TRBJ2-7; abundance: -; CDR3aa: CASSLSGQDYEQYF
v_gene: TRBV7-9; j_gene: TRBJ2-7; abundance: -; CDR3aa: CASSQGLAGPTRRYEQYF
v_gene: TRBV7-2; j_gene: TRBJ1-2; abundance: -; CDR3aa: CASSYEQGRYPYGYTF
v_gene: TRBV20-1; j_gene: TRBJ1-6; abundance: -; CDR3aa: CSALYNSPLHF
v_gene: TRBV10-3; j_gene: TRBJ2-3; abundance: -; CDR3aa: CAIRRAPNAGDTQYF
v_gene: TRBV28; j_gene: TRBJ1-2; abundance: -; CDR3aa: CASSSGSYGYTF
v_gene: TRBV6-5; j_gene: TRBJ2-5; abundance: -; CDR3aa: CASIDRGRAETQYF
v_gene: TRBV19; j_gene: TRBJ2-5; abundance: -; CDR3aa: CASSITGASGTQYF
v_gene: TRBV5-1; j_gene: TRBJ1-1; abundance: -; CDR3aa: CASSLVQGRMNTEAFF
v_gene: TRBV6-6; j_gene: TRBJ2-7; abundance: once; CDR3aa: CAPRRGQGLYEQYF
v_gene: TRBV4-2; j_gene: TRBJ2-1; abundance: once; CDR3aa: CASSQTGASVYNEQFF
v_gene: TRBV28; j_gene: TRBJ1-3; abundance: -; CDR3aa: CASIGGQAKNTIYF
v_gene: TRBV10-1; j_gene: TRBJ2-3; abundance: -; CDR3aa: CASSEWAGGSTDTQYF
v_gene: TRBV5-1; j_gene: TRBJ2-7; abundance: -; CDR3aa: CASSFQGETYEQYF
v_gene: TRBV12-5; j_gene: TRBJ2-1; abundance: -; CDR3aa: CASGWGVDEQFF
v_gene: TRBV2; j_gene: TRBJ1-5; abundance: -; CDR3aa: CASSEEGSNQPQHF
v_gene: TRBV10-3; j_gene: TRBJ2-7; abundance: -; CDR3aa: CAISDREYEQYF
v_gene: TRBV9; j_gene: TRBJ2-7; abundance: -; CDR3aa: CASSVGVRGAASYEQYF
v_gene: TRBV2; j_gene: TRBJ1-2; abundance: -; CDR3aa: CASTPGPIGQGYGYTF
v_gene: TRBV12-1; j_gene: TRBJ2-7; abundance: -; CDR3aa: CASSSGGAGEQYF
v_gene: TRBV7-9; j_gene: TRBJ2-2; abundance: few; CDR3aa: CASSLFSADTGELFF
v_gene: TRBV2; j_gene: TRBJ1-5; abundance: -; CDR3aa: CASTQMPINQPQHF
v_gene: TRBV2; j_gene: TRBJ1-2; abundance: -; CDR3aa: CATIQQGLLYGYTF
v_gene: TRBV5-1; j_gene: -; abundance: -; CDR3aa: CASSLRGSYEQYF
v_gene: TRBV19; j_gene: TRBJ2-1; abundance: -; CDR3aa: CASTSFRGVAGIYNEQFF
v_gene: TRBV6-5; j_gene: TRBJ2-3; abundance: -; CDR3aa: CASRPVTVTDTQYF
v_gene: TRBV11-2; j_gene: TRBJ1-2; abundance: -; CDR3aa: CASGQSTGVKSGYTF
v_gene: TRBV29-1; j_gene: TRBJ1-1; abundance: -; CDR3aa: CSVRGGTRVPGSFF
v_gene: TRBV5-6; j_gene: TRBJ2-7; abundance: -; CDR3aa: CASSPITGTSGPVEQYF
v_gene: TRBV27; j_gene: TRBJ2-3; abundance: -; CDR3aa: CASSSHLAGLDTQYF
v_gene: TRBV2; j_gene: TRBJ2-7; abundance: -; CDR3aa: CASGLDIYYEQYF
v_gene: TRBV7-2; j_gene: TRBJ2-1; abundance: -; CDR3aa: CASSSSGTRGNEQFF
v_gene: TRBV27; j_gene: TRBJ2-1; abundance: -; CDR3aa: CASSLGAYNEQFF
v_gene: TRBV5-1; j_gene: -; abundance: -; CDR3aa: CASSLYGGERINEQYF
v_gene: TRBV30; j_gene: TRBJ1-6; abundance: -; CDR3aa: CAWGGPSYNSPLHF
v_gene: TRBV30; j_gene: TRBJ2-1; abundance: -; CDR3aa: CAWSGSGNIEQFF
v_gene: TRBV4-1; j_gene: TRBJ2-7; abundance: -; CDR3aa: CASSQVGGDRTVSYEQYF
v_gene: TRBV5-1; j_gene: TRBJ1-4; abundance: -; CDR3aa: CASSFTGGTEKLFF
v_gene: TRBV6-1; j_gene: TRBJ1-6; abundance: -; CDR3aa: CASSEGTGNSPLHF
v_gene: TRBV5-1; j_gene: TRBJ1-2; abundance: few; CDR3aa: CASSLGQLGGYTF